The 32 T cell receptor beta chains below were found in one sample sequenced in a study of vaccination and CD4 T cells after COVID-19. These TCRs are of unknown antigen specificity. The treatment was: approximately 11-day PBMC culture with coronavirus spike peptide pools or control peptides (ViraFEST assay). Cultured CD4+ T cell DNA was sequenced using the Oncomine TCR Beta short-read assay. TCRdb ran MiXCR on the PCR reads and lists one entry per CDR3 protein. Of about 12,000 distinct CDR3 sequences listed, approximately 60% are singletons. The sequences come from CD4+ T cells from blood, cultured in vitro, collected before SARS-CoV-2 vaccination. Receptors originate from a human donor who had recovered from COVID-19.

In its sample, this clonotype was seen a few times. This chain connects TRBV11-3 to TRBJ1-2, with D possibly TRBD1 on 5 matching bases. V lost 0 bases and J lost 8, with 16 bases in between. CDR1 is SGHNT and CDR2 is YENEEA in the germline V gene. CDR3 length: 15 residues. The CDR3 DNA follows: TGTGCCAGCAGCTTAGACGGAGGGCTAGGGACCGGCTACACCTTC. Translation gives CASSLDGGLGTGYTF.

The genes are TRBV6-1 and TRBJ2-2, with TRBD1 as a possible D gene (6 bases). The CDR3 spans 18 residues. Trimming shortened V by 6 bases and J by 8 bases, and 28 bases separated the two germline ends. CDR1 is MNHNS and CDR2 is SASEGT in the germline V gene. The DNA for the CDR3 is TGTGCCAGCAGCTCCAAACCCCCCACGACCAGGGGAAAGGGGGAGCTGTTTTTT. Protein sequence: CASSSKPPTTRGKGELFF.

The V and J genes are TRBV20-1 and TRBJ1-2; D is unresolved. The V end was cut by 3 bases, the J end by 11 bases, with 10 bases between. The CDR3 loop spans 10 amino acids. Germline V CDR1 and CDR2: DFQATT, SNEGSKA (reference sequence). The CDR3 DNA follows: TGCAGTGCTAGGAAGGTTGGATACACCTTC. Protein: CSARKVGYTF.

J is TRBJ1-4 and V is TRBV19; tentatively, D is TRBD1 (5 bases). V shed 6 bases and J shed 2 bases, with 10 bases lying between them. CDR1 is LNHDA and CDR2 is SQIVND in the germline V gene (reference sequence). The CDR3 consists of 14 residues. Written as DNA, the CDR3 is TGTGCCAGTAGGGGGCTGACTACTAATGAAAAACTGTTTTTT. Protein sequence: CASRGLTTNEKLFF. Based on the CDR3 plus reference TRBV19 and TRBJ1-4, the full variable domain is DGGITQSPKYLFRKEGQNVTLSCEQNLNHDAMYWYRQDPGQGLRLIYYSQIVNDFQKGDIAEGYSVSREKKESFPLTVTSAQKNPTAFYLCASRGLTTNEKLFFGSGTQLSVL.

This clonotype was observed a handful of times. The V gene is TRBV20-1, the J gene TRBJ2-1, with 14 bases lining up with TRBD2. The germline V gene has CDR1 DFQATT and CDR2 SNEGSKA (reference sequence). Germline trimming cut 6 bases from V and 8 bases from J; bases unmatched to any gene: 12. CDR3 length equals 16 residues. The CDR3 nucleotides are TGCAGTGCCGGACTAGCGGGAGGCGGGGATTTCTATGAGCAGTTCTTC. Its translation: CSAGLAGGGDFYEQFF.

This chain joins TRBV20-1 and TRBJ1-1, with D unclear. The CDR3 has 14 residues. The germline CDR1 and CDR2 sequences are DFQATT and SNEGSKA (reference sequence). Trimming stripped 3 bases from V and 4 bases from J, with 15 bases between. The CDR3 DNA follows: TGCAGTGCTAGCCAGGTTCGGGGTGGCACTGAAGCTTTCTTT. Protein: CSASQVRGGTEAFF.

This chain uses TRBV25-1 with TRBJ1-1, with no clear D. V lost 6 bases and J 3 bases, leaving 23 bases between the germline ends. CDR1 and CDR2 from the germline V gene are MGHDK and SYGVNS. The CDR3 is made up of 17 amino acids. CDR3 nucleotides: TGTGCCAGCAGCGAAGGTAGGTCGGCAGGATCGGACACTGAAGCTTTCTTT. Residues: CASSEGRSAGSDTEAFF.

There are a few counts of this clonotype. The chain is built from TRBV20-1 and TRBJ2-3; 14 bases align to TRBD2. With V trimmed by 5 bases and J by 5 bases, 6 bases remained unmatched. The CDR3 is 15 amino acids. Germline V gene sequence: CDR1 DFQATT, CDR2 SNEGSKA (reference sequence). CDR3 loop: CSAWGLAGAGDTQYF. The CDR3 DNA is TGCAGTGCTTGGGGACTAGCGGGAGCAGGAGATACGCAGTATTTT.

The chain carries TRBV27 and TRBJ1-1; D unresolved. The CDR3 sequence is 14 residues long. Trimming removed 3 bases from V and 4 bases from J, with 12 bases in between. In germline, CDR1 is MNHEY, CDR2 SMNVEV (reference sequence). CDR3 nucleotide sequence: TGTGCCAGCAGTTTTGCAGTTTTTAGCACTGAAGCTTTCTTT. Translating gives CASSFAVFSTEAFF.

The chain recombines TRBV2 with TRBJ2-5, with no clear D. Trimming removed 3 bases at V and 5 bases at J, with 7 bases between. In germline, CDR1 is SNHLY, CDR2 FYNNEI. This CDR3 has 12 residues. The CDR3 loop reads CASSDLRETQYF. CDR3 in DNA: TGTGCCAGCAGTGATTTACGGGAGACCCAGTACTTC.

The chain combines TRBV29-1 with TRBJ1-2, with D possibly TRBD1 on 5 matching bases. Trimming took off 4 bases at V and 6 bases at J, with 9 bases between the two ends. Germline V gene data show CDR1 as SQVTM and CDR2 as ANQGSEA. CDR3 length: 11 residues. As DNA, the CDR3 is TGCAGCGTTGTCTGGGGACATGGCTACACCTTC. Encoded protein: CSVVWGHGYTF.

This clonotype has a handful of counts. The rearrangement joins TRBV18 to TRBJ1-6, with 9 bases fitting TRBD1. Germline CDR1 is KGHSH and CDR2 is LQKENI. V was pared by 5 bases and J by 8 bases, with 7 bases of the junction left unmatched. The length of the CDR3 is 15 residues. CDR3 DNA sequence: TGTGCCAGCTCATCCCTACAGGGGGCTGATTCACCCCTCCACTTT. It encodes CASSSLQGADSPLHF.

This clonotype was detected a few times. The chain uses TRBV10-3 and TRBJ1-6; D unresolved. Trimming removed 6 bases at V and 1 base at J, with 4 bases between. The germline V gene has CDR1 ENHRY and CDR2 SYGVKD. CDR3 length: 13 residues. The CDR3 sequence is CAIRGSYNSPLHF. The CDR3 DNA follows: TGTGCCATCAGGGGGTCCTATAATTCACCCCTCCACTTT.

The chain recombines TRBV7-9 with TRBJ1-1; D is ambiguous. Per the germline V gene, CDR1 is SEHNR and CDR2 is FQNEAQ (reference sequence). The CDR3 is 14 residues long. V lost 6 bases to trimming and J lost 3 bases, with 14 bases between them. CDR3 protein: CASRMNEVDTEAFF. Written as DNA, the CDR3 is TGTGCCAGCAGGATGAACGAGGTCGACACTGAAGCTTTCTTT.

The CDR3 region is CASSYSLGANVLTF. DNA for the CDR3: TGTGCCAGCAGTTACTCTCTTGGGGCCAACGTCCTGACTTTC. V and J are TRBV6-5 and TRBJ2-6; D remains unclear. The CDR3 sequence is 14 residues long. V was pared by 0 bases and J by 3 bases, with 3 bases between. Germline assignment: CDR1 MNHEY and CDR2 SVGAGI.

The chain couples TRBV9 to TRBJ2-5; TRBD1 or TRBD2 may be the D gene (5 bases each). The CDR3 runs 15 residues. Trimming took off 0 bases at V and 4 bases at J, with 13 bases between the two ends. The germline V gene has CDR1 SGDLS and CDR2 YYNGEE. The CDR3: CASSVDGAGRETQYF. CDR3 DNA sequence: TGTGCCAGCAGCGTAGACGGGGCAGGGAGAGAGACCCAGTACTTC.

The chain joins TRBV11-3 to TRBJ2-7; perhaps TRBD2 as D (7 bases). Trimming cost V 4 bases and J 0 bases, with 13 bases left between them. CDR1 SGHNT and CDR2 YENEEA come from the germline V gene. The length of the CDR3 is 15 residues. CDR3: CASSSGGPGSYEQYF. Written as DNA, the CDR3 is TGTGCCAGCAGCTCGGGGGGCCCGGGCTCCTACGAGCAGTACTTC.

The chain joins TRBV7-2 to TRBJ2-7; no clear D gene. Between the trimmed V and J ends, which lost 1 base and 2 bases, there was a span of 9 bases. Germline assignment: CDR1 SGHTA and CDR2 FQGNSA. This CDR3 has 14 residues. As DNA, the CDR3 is TGTGCCAGCAGCTTAGGACCCGGAACCTACGAGCAGTACTTC. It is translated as CASSLGPGTYEQYF.

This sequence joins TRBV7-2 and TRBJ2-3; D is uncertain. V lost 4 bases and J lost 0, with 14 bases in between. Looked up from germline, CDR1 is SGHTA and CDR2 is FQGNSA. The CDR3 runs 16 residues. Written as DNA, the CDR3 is TGTGCCAGCAGCTCGAGCCCGACGGGCAGCACAGATACGCAGTATTTT. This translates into CASSSSPTGSTDTQYF.

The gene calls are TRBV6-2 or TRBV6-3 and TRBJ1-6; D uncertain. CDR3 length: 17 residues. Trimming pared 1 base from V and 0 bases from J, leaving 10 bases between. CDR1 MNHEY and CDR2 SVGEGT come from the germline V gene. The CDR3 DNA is TGTGCCAGCAGTTACTTGGACGTCAGCTCCTATAATTCACCCCTCCACTTT. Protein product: CASSYLDVSSYNSPLHF.

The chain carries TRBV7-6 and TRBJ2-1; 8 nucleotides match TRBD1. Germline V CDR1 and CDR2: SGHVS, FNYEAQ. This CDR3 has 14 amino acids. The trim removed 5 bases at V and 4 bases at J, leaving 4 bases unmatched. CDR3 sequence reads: CASSPGQEYNEQFF. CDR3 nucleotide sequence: TGTGCCAGCAGCCCGGGACAGGAATACAATGAGCAGTTCTTC.

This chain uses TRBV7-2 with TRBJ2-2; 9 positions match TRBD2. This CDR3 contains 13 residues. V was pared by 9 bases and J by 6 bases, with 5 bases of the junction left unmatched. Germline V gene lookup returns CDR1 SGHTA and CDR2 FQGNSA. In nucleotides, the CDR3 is TGTGCCAGTAGCCGGACTAGCGCCGGGGAGCTGTTTTTT. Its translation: CASSRTSAGELFF.

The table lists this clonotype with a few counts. The CDR3 DNA is TGCAGTGCTAAGACAGGGGGTAACACCGGGGAGCTGTTTTTT. Residues: CSAKTGGNTGELFF. The chain has TRBV20-1 and TRBJ2-2; 9 bases are shared with TRBD1. This CDR3 comprises 14 residues. With 4 bases clipped from V and 2 bases from J, the junction kept 2 bases outside the gene matches. Germline values: CDR1 DFQATT, CDR2 SNEGSKA (reference sequence).

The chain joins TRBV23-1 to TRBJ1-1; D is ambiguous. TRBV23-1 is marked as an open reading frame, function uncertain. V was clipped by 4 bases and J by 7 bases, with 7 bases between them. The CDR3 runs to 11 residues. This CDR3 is CASSPCSEAFF. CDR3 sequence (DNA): TGCGCCAGCAGTCCGTGCAGTGAAGCTTTCTTT.

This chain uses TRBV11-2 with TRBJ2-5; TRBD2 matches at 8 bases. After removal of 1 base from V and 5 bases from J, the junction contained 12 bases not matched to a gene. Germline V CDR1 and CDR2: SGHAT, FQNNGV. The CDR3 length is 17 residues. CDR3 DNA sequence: TGTGCCAGCAGCTTAGGATCGGGAGGGAGAGAAGGGGAGACCCAGTACTTC. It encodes CASSLGSGGREGETQYF.

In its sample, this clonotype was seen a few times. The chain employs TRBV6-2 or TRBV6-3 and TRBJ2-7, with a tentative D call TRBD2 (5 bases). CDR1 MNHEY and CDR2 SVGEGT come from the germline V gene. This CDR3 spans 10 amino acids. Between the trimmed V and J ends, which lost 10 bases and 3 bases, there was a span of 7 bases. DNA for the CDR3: TGTGCCACTGGAGGCTACGAGCAGTACTTC. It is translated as CATGGYEQYF.

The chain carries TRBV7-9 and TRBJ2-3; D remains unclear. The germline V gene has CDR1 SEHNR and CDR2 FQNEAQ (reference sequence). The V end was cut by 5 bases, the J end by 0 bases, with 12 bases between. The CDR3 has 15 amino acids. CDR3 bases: TGTGCCAGCAGCCTCAGGACGACAAGCACAGATACGCAGTATTTT. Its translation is CASSLRTTSTDTQYF.

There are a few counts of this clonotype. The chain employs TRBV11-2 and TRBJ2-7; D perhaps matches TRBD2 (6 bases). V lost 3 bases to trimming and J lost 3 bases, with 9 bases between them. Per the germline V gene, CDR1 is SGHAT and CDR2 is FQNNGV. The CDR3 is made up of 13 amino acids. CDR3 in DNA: TGTGCCAGCAGCTTTGGACTAATCTACGAGCAGTACTTC. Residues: CASSFGLIYEQYF.

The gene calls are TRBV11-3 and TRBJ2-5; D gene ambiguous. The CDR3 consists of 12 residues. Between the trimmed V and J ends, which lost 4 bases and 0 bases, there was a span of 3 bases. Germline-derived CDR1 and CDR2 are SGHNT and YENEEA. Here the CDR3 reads CASSSNQETQYF. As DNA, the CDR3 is TGTGCCAGCAGCTCAAACCAAGAGACCCAGTACTTC.

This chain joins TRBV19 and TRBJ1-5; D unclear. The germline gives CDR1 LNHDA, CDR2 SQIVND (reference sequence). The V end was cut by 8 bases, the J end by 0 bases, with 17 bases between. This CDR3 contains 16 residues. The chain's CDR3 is CASQTGWKGSNQPQHF. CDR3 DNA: TGTGCCAGTCAAACCGGTTGGAAAGGTAGCAATCAGCCCCAGCATTTT.

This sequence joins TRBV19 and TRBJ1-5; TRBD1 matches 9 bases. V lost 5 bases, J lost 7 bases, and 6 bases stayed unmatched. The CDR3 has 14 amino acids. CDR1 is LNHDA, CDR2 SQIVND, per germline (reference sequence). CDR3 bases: TGTGCCAGTAGTCTAAGACAGGGGGTGCAGCCCCAGCATTTT. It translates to CASSLRQGVQPQHF.

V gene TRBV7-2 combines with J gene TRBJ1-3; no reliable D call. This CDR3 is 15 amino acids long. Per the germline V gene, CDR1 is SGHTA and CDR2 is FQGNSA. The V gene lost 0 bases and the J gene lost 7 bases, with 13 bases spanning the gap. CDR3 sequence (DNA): TGTGCCAGCAGCTTAGCTGGCCGGCAGGCCAACACCATATATTTT. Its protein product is CASSLAGRQANTIYF.